The sequence of this T cell receptor (beta chain) was determined in a study of T-cell reconstitution after alpha-beta-depleted transplantation in children. Study findings and constraints: Most T-cell counts and diversity one year after the transplant came from T cells that were newly produced.

This clonotype was observed many times. Its antigen is currently unknown. The V gene's germline CDR1 is SGHVT and CDR2 SQSDAQ. The ends were cut back, 7 bases at V and 7 bases at J, with 11 bases in the middle. This CDR3 spans 12 amino acids. For TCRbeta, the library was prepared with unique molecular identifiers. TCRdb used MiXCR to reprocess the PCR reads, holding one entry per CDR3 protein. The data contain some 300,000 distinct CDR3 sequences, 6.5% to 9% of them singletons. The source of this sequence is a female patient between 2 and 15 years old who had a stem cell transplant for Fanconi anemia, so the T cells may come from the graft donor. Specimen: peripheral blood, collected 360 days after TCRalphabeta/CD19-depleted stem cell transplant. This chain uses TRBV7-4 with TRBJ2-1, with a weak D call TRBD2 (5 bases). The CDR3 sequence: CASTGVTNEQFF. CDR3 nucleotides: TGTGCCAGCACCGGGGTAACGAATGAGCAGTTCTTC.